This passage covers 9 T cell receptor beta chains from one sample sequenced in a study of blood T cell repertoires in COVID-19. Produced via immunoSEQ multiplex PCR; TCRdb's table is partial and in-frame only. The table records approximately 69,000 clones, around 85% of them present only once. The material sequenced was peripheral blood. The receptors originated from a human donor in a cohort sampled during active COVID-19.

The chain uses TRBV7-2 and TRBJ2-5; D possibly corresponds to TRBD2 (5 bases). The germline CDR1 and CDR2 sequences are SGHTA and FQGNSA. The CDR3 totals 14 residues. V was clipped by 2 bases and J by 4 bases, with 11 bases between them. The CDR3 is CASSLYEGGETQYF. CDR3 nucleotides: TGTGCCAGCAGCTTATACGAGGGCGGAGAGACCCAGTACTTC.

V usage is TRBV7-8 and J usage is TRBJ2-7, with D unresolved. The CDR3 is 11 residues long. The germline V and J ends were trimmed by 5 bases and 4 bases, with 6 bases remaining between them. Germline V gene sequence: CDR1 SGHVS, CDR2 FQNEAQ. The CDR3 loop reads CASSPLYEQYF. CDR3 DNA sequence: TGTGCCAGCAGCCCCCTGTACGAGCAGTACTTC.

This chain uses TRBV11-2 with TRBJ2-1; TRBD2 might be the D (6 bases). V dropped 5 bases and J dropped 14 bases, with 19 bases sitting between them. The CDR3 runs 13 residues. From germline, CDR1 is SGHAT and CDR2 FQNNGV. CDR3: CASSPSPGGAEFF. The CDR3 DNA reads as TGTGCCAGCAGCCCTTCACCCGGAGGGGCGGAGTTCTTC.

The CDR3 DNA follows: TGCGCCAGCTCTAGCCTAAAGAACAATGAGCAGTTCTTC. Translating gives CASSSLKNNEQFF. The gene calls are TRBV5-1 and TRBJ2-1, with D maybe TRBD2 (5 bases). From germline, CDR1 is SGHRS and CDR2 YFSETQ. Trimming took 7 bases from V and 5 from J, leaving 13 bases between them. The CDR3 totals 13 residues.

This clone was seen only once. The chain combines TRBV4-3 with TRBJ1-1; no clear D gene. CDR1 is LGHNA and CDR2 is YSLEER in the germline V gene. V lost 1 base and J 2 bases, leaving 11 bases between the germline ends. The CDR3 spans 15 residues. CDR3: CASSQGTQSNTEAFF. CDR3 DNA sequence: TGCGCCAGCAGCCAAGGTACACAGTCTAACACTGAAGCTTTCTTT.

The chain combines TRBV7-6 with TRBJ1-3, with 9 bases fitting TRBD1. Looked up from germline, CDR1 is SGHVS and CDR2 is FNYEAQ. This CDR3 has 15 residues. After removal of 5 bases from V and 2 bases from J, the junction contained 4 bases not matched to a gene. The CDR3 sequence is CASSPQGATGNTIYF. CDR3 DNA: TGTGCCAGCAGCCCACAGGGGGCGACTGGAAACACCATATATTTT.

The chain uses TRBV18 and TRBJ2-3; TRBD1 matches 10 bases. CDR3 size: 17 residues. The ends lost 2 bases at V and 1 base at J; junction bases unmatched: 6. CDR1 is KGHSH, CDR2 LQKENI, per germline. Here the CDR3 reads CASSPIRTGGGTDTQYF. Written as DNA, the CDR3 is TGTGCCAGCTCACCAATTCGGACAGGGGGGGGCACAGATACGCAGTATTTT. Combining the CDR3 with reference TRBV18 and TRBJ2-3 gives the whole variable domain NAGVMQNPRHLVRRRGQEARLRCSPMKGHSHVYWYRQLPEEGLKFMVYLQKENIIDESGMPKERFSAEFPKEGPSILRIQQVVRGDSAAYFCASSPIRTGGGTDTQYFGPGTRLTVL.

The CDR3 reads CASSQTGTGVYEQYF. The CDR3 region has the DNA TGTGCCAGCAGCCAGACCGGGACAGGGGTCTACGAGCAGTACTTC. The V call is TRBV7-6, the J call TRBJ2-7; 10 bases fit TRBD1. The CDR3 has 15 amino acids. J lost 3 bases, V lost 5 bases, and 7 bases had no gene match. Germline V gives CDR1 SGHVS, CDR2 FNYEAQ.

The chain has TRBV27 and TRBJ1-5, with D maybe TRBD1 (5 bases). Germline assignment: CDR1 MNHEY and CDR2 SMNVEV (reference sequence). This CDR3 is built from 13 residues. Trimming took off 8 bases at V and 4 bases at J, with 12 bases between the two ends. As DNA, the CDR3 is TGTGCCAGCGGATCCAGGGAAAATCAGCCCCAGCATTTT. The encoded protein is CASGSRENQPQHF.